This TCR beta chain was sequenced in a study of T cells in Graves' hyperthyroidism and ophthalmopathy. Regions amplified from RNA transcripts were the TCR beta CDR3 regions. A first-round RT-PCR of the TCR CDR3 used the HTBI primer set. A single record per CDR3 protein comes from TCRdb applying MiXCR to the multiplex PCR reads. There are about 290,000 distinct CDR3 sequences in the sample; 15% to 20% occur only once, and roughly 50% lies in the top ten. After removal of 3 bases from V and 3 bases from J, the junction contained 7 bases not matched to a gene. The CDR3 totals 16 residues. Germline values: CDR1 SGHAT, CDR2 FQNNGV. Uncontrolled infections, other autoimmune diseases, pregnancy or lactation led to exclusion of patients. An approximately 9.8 ml volume of fresh peripheral blood provided the PBMCs.

The sample was blood. The chain couples TRBV11-2 to TRBJ2-3, with 9 bases aligning to TRBD1. This TCR derives from a woman aged 55 to 70 with Graves' ophthalmopathy. The CDR3 is CASSLGQGIDTDTQYF. The CDR3 DNA reads TGTGCCAGCAGCTTGGGACAGGGTATCGATACAGATACGCAGTATTTT.